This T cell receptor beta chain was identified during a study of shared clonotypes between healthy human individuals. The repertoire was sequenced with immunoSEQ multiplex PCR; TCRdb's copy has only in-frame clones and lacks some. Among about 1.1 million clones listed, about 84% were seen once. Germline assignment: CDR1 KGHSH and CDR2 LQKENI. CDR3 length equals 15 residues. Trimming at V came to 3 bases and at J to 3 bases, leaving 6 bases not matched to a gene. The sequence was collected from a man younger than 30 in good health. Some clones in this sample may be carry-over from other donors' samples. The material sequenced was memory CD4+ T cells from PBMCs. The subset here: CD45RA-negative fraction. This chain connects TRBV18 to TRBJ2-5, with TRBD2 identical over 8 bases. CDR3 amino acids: CASSPTGTREETQYF. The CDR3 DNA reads TGTGCCAGCTCACCGACCGGGACTAGAGAAGAGACCCAGTACTTC. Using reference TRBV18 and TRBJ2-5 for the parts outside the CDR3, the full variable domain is NAGVMQNPRHLVRRRGQEARLRCSPMKGHSHVYWYRQLPEEGLKFMVYLQKENIIDESGMPKERFSAEFPKEGPSILRIQQVVRGDSAAYFCASSPTGTREETQYFGPGTRLLVL.